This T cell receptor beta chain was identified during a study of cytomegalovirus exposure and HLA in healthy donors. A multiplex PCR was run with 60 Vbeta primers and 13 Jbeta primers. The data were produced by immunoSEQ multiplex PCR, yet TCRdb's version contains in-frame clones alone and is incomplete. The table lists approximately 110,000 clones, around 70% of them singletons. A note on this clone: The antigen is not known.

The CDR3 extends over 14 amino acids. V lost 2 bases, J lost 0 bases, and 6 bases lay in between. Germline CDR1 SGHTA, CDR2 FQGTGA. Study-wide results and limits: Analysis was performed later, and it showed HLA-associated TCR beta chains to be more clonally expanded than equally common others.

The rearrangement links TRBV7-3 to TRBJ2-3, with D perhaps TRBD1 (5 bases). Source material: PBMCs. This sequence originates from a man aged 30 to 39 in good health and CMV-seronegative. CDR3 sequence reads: CASSLDSSTDTQYF. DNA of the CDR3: TGTGCCAGCAGCTTAGACAGTAGCACAGATACGCAGTATTTT.